Detailed here is one TCR beta chain. There is no known antigen for this receptor. One end of the junction varies from germline; a read error may be responsible. In total, just over 650 healthy bone marrow donors made up the cohort. At the time of sampling, every cohort member was nominally healthy, though immune exposures that went unrecorded were likely present. The donor tested CMV seronegative and was one of the 352 seronegative cohort members. A peripheral blood sample was provided by each donor, and peripheral blood mononuclear cells were used for TCR beta sequencing. The Qiagen DNeasy Blood Extraction Kit was used to extract genomic DNA from the blood cell samples. Libraries were built with the immunoSEQ multiplex PCR assay. For the multiplex PCR, a mixture combining 60 forward primers for TCR Vbeta segments and 13 reverse primers for TCR Jbeta segments was used. A multiplex PCR assay on genomic DNA amplified the CDR3 region of rearranged TCR beta genes. On the Illumina HiSeq System, the amplified TCR beta libraries were sequenced as 87-base-pair reads. Turning to the authors' computational methods: A later analysis tallied roughly 78 million unique TCR beta chains across the 650 to 750 repertoires, and about 12 million of those chains were shared by two or more donors. Raw reads were error-corrected and collapsed into unique sequences with a nearest-neighbor algorithm that merged closely related sequences to remove PCR and sequencing errors. V, D and J gene segments were assigned by aligning CDR3 sequences to IMGT reference sequences. For a sequence to be retained, at least a six-nucleotide match to both a V gene segment and a J gene segment was required. Rearrangements were called productive when the CDR3 lacked stop codons and stayed in frame with V and J; all others were non-productive. CDR3 was defined according to IMGT convention as the region running from the second conserved V-encoded cysteine to the conserved J-encoded phenylalanine. The earlier analysis of a few hundred of the donors excluded any sequence lacking an unambiguous match to a single V gene segment. An earlier analysis of 550 to 650 of the donors classified V segments as functional when productive rearrangements were above 56.7% and as segregating when the standard deviation between donors was above 5%. To diagnose cytomegalovirus status from the catalog of TCR beta chain sequences, a statistical classification framework was built. In a later analysis, V and J genes were assigned by comparing TCR nucleotide sequences against IMGT/GENE-DB human TR gene sequences. In a later analysis, CDR3 sequences and most-parsimonious VDJ recombination scenarios were assigned using the TCRdist pipeline. A later analysis defined each TCR beta chain by its CDR3 amino acid sequence plus V-gene family, and excluded reads lacking a unique V-gene family. As a way to deal with suspected cross-contamination and a sequencing artifact, a later analysis dropped 450 to 600 nucleotide sequences that were highly shared and had low generation probability. In a later analysis, a clonal expansion index for each public chain was calculated from normalized within-repertoire ranks of inferred template counts. A later analysis computed generation probabilities with a VDJ recombination model fitted to out-of-frame rearrangements, and checked the results against IGoR. In a later analysis, TCR-TCR, TCR-HLA and TCR-CMV co-occurrence was scored with hypergeometric tests, and a repertoire-size bias correction was applied to TCR pairs. False discovery rates were estimated in a later analysis by permuting HLA or CMV assignments 20 times. In a later analysis, co-occurring TCRs were grouped using DBSCAN, and TCRdist sequence similarity was added for clustering within HLA-allele-positive subsets. Repertoires with fewer than 30,000 or more than 120,000 public chains, plus five repertoires with anomalous nucleotide sharing, were excluded from co-occurrence clustering. TCRdb holds this immuneACCESS table with in-frame rearrangements only. Some clones are missing; in checked studies, unresolved V genes explain under half, and the rest has no known cause. V and J calls plus clone size are reproduced from that table; the DNA served to infer D and trimming. The sample records fewer than 200,000 clones, about 82% of which are singletons. Together, the top ten hold over 0.65% of the sample.

In the germline V gene, CDR1 corresponds to MNHEY and CDR2 to SVGAGI. The CDR3 contains 15 residues, cysteine and phenylalanine counted. The retained sequence is limited to the CDR3, 45 bases, with the frame set at the first base. These data belong to a study of cytomegalovirus exposure and HLA in healthy donors (dated by TCRdb to about 2017). In the study overall: According to an earlier analysis of a few hundred of the donors, some 180 million T cells yielded roughly 110 million unique TCR beta sequences and around 280 Gb of sequence data. Roughly 300 gigabases of sequencing data and 70 million to 100 million unique TCR sequences were included in an early release covering several hundred HLA-typed donors. Of the roughly 400 genotyped donors, approximately 83% fell in the genetic ancestry cluster associated with self-reported Caucasian donors. The aim of the study was to test whether cataloging public T cell receptors could identify signatures of past pathogen exposure. The T cell repertoires of several hundred subjects were profiled by immunosequencing and related to cytomegalovirus serostatus. Besides the first cohort of around 700 subjects, a separate validation cohort made up of 120 different subjects was used. The study combined high-throughput TCR immunosequencing, statistical association of individual TCRs with disease status, and machine learning to predict cytomegalovirus infection status. A later analysis re-analyzed previously published TCR beta repertoires from 600 to 850 donors and added high-resolution HLA genotyping to study TCR occurrence patterns. Rather than drawing on any new phenotypic data, the later analysis identified candidate immune exposures from TCR beta sequences and the way those sequences occurred across donors. To decide whether each TCR beta V gene segment behaved as functional or pseudogenic, an earlier analysis of some 540 of the donors relied on high-throughput TCR beta sequencing. Donor age, sex, ethnicity and CMV serostatus were compiled together with the repertoire data. A later genetic analysis used genome-wide SNP genotypes for about three fifths of the 666 donors, treating that subset as a discovery cohort. All discovery cohort repertoires had been generated on a single sequencing platform. Both class I and class II loci were covered by HLA typing, at four-digit resolution. The number of donors typed differed by locus, with about 629-630 for A, B, C, DRB1 and DQB1, around 520 for DQA1, 606 for DPA1, and around 460 for DPB1. Five DR-DQ haplotypes were treated as single units for association and clustering because of strong linkage in the cohort. Among about 370 genotyped donors of the cohort, an average of around 220,000 unique TCR beta nucleotide sequences was sequenced per donor, of which about 18% were non-productive.

The paper's findings and limits, for the study overall: An earlier analysis of 587 of the donors showed that most TCR beta V segments appeared in productive rearrangements either about 87% or about 30% of the time, which broadly matched IMGT annotations. The cohort was sequenced for TCR beta chains only, and without alpha or paired-chain data the features that could be detected were limited. A further reported finding was that TCR beta sequences accurately predicted the HLA-A and HLA-B alleles for most subjects in the first cohort. According to a later genetic analysis, donors in an Asian-associated ancestry cluster had fewer N-insertions in productive TCRs than the approximately 700-donor mean. In a later analysis, most CMV-associated TCR beta chains were found to appear HLA-restricted, with HLA associations seemingly driven largely by CMV exposure. When HLA alleles, especially DR and DQ, strongly co-occurred, attributing TCR associations to individual alleles was difficult. Linkage disequilibrium might explain the correlated functional status among segregating V segments, but an unknown experimental factor could not be ruled out. Because the 87-base-pair reads could not distinguish some IMGT-functional V segments, including TRBV6-2 and TRBV6-3, those segments were excluded. An association between a missense DCLRE1C variant and V-gene and J-gene trimming of TCR beta chains was found in a later genetic analysis and replicated in an independent cohort. Because some donors lacked HLA typing at each locus, the association tests relied only on the typed subset. In both the original and validation cohorts, the classifier was reported to diagnose cytomegalovirus status with high specificity and sensitivity. It was suggested by the authors that the approach could potentially be generalized to other disease states and immunological phenotypes. In a later analysis, HLA-associated TCR beta chains showed more clonal expansion and lower generation probabilities than non-associated chains that were equally common. Because counts were too low, about 18 rarely observed V segments, including chromosome 9 orphons, were excluded from the earlier analysis of roughly 580 of the donors. According to a later analysis, parvovirus B19, influenza, CMV and Epstein-Barr virus appeared linked to several top co-occurrence clusters. The sequencing pipeline was judged likely to have produced a cluster of highly shared sequence variants as a technical artifact. Across donors, most TCR sequences were observed very rarely, whereas some public TCRs were present in many individuals. Sequencing depth was assumed to be roughly uniform across donors in the presence/absence analyses, though that assumption may not hold. A later analysis associated 17,000 or so TCR beta sequences with specific HLA alleles at a false discovery rate of 0.05. In the study, around 150 TCR beta chains were listed as associated with cytomegalovirus. Three of the identified cytomegalovirus-associated TCR beta chains were confirmed in vitro to be specific for cytomegalovirus antigens. According to a later analysis, TCR association rates differed among HLA loci, with DRB1 alleles showing the most associated TCRs and HLA-C alleles showing the fewest. The only immune exposure information available for the cohort was CMV serostatus.

The clonotype originates from a woman between 18 and 30 years old in good health and CMV-seronegative. The sample taken for sequencing was PBMCs. The chain employs TRBV6-5 and TRBJ2-5, with an unclear D gene assignment. The DNA sequence is TGTGCCAGCAGTTACTATACGAGGTCGGAAGAGACCCAGCACTTC. The encoded protein is CASSYYTRSEETQHF.